The T cell receptor beta chain under discussion was sequenced for a study of Graves' ophthalmopathy and Graves' hyperthyroidism. Study results and caveats: In blood appeared most of the expanded thyroid clonotypes whose frequency exceeded 0.001.

CDR3 length: 11 amino acids. CDR1 KGHDR and CDR2 SFDVKD come from the germline V gene. As the template, RNA transcripts were used to amplify TCR beta CDR3 regions. The first round was an RT-PCR with HTBI primers, and the second round was a multiplex PCR. TCRdb reprocessed the multiplex PCR reads with MiXCR, giving one entry per CDR3 protein. The sample lists about 660,000 distinct CDR3 sequences, roughly two fifths occurring once. A remark on this clonotype: Its antigen is as yet unknown. A read error may account for a junction end that differs from germline.

The sample taken for sequencing was peripheral blood. V is TRBV24-1 and J is TRBJ1-1; D gene ambiguous. This receptor was taken from an adult man with Graves' ophthalmopathy. The CDR3 sequence is CASSEGVQAFF. CDR3 DNA: TGTGCCAGCAGTGAGGGTGTTCAAGCTTTCTTT.